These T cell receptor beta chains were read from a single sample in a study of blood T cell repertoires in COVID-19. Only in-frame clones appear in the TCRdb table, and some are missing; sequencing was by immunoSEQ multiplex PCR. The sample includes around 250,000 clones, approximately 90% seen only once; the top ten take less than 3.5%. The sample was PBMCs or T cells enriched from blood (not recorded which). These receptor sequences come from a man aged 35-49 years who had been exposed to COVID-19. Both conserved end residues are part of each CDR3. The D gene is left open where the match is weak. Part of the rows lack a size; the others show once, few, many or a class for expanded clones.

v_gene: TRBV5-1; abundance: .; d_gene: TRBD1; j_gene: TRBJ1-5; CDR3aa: CASSADRADQPQHF; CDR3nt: TGCGCCAGCAGCGCGGACAGGGCAGATCAGCCCCAGCATTTT
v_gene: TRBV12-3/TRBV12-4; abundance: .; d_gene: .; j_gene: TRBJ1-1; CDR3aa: CASSTGKGAFF; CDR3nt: TGTGCCAGCAGTACAGGGAAAGGAGCTTTCTTT
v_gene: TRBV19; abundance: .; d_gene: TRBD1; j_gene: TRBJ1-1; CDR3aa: CASSTTVGQSKNTEAFF; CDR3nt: TGTGCCAGTAGTACGACTGTGGGACAGTCAAAAAACACTGAAGCTTTCTTT
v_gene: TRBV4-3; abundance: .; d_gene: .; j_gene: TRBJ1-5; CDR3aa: CASSQDGEQPQHF; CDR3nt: TGCGCCAGCAGCCAAGATGGAGAACAGCCCCAGCATTTT
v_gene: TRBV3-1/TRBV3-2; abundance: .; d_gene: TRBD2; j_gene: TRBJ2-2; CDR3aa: CASSQMAGGTGELFF; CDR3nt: TGTGCCAGCAGCCAAATGGCGGGAGGAACCGGGGAGCTGTTTTTT
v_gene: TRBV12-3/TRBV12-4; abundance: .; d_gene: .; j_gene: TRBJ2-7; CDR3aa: CASSRGTAYEQYF; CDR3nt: TGTGCCAGCAGTCGCGGGACAGCCTACGAGCAGTACTTC
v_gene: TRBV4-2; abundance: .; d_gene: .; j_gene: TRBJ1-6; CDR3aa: CASSQDRAGSPLHF; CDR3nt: TGTGCCAGCAGCCAAGACAGGGCAGGTTCACCCCTCCACTTT
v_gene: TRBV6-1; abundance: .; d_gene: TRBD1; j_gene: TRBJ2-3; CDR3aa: CASSEEGRGYSTDTQYF; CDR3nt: TGTGCCAGCAGTGAAGAGGGCAGGGGGTATAGCACAGATACGCAGTATTTT
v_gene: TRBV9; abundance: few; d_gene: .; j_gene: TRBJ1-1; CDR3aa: CASSPRVSTEAFF; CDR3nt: TGTGCCAGCAGCCCGCGGGTTTCCACTGAAGCTTTCTTT
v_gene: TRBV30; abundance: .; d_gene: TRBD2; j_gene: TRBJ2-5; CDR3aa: CAWSPSTSVRETQYF; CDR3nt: TGTGCCTGGAGTCCCTCGACTAGCGTTCGAGAGACCCAGTACTTC
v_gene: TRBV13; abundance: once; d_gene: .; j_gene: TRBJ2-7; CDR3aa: CASSIKTGKLYEQYF; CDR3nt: TGTGCCAGCAGCATTAAGACAGGTAAACTATACGAGCAGTACTTC
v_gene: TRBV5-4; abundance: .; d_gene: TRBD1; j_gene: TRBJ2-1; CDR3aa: CASSAGTVSYNEQFF; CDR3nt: TGTGCCAGCAGCGCCGGGACAGTTTCCTACAATGAGCAGTTCTTC
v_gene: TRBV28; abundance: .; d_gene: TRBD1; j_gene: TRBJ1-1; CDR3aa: CASSYRGGFNTEAFF; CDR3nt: TGTGCCAGCAGCTACAGGGGGGGTTTCAACACTGAAGCTTTCTTT
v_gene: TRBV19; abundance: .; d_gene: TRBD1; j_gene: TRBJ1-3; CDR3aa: CASSDGQGSGNTIYF; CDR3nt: TGTGCCAGTAGTGACGGACAGGGCTCTGGAAACACCATATATTTT
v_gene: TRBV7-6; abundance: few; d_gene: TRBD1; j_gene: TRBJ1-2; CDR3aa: CASSLSSGGLDGYTF; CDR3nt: TGTGCCAGCAGCTTAAGTTCAGGGGGACTTGATGGCTACACCTTC
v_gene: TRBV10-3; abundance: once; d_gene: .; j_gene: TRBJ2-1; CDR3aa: CAISDSNNEQFF; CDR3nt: TGTGCCATCAGTGATAGTAACAATGAGCAGTTCTTC
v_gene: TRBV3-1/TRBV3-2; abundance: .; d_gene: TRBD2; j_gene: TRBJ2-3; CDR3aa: CASSEVLSGRLTDTQYF; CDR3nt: TGTGCCAGCAGCGAAGTACTTAGCGGGAGACTCACAGATACGCAGTATTTT
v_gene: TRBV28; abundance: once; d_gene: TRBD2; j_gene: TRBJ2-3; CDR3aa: CASSPFTGTSDLLTDTQYF; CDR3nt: TGTGCCAGCAGTCCCTTCACCGGGACTAGCGATCTCCTCACAGATACGCAGTATTTT